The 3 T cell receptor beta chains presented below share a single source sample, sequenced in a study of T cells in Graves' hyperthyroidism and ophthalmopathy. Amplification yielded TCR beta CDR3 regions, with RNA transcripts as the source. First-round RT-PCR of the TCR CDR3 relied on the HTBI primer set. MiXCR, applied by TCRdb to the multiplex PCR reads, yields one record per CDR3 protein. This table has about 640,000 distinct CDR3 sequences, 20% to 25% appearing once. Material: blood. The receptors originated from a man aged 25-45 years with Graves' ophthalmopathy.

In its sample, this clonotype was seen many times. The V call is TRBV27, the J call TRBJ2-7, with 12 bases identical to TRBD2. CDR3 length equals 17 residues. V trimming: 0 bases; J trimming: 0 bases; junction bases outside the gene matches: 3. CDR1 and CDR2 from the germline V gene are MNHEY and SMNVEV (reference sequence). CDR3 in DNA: TGTGCCAGCAGTTTATCGGGGACTAGCGGGCTCTCCTACGAGCAGTACTTC. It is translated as CASSLSGTSGLSYEQYF.

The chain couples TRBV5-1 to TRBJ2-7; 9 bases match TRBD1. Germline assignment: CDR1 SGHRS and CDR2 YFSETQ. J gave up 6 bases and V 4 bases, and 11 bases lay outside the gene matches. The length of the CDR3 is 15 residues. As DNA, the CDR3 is TGCGCCAGCAGCCCCGGGACCGGGACAGGGTCCGAGCAGTACTTC. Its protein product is CASSPGTGTGSEQYF.

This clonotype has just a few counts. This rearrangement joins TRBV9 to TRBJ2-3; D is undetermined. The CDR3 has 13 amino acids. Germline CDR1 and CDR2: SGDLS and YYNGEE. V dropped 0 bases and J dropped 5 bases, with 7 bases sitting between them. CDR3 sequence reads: CASSVGGEDTQYF. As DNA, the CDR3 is TGTGCCAGCAGCGTAGGTGGGGAAGATACGCAGTATTTT. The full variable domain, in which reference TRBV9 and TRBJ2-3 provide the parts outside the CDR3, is DSGVTQTPKHLITATGQRVTLRCSPRSGDLSVYWYQQSLDQGLQFLIQYYNGEERAKGNILERFSAQQFPDLHSELNLSSLELGDSALYFCASSVGGEDTQYFGPGTRLTVL.